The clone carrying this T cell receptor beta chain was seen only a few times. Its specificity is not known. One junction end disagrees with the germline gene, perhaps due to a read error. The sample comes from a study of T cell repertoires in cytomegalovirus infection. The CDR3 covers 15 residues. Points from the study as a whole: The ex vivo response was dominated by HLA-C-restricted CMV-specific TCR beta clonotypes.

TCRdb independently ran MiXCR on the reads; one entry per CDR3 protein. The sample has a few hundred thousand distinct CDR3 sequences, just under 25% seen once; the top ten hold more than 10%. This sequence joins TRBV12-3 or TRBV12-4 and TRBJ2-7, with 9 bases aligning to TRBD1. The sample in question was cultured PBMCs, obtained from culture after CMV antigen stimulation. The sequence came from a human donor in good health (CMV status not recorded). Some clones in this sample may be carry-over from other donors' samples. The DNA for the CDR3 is TGTGCCAGCAGATTAGGACAGGGGCTACACTACGAGCAGTACTTC. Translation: CASRLGQGLHYEQYF.